The entry that follows covers one T cell receptor beta chain sequence. TCRdb's copy holds only in-frame clones and misses some; the assay was immunoSEQ multiplex PCR. The sample has tens of thousands of clones, around nine tenths seen once. The data originate from a study of technical replicates of blood from several donors. Germline assignment: CDR1 SGHRS and CDR2 YFSETQ. This CDR3 has 14 amino acids. The ends lost 4 bases at V and 2 bases at J; junction bases unmatched: 4. The rearrangement links TRBV5-1 to TRBJ1-1; 8 positions agree with TRBD1. The source is a human donor in good health. Some clones in this sample may be carry-over from other donors' samples. Specimen: PBMCs. DNA of the CDR3: TGCGCCAGCAGCCCGGACAGGGCTAACACTGAAGCTTTCTTT. Amino acids: CASSPDRANTEAFF.